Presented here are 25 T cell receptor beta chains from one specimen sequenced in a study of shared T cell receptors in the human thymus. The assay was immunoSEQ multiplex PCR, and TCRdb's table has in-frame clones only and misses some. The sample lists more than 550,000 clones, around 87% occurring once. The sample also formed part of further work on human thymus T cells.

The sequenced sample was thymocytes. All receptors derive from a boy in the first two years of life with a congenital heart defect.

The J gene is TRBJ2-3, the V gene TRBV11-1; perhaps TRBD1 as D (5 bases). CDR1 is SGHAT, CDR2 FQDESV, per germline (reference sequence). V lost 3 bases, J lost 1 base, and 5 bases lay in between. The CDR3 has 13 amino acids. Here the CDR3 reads CASSFRGTDTQYF. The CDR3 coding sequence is TGTGCCAGCAGCTTCAGGGGCACAGATACGCAGTATTTT.

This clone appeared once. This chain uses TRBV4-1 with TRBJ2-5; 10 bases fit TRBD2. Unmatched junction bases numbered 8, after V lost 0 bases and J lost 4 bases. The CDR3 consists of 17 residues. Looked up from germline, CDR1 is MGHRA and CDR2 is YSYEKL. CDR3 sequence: CASSQDTAGGPVETQYF. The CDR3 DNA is TGCGCCAGCAGCCAAGATACAGCGGGGGGGCCTGTAGAGACCCAGTACTTC.

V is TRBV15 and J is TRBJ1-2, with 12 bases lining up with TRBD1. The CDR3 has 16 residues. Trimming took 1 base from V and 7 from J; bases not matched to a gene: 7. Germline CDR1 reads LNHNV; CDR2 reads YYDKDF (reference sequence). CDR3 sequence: CATSRAGGTGGVGYTF. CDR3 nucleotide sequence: TGTGCCACCAGCAGAGCTGGAGGGACAGGGGGCGTTGGCTACACCTTC. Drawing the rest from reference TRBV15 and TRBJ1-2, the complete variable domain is DAMVIQNPRYQVTQFGKPVTLSCSQTLNHNVMYWYQQKSSQAPKLLFHYYDKDFNNEADTPDNFQSRRPNTSFCFLDIRSPGLGDTAMYLCATSRAGGTGGVGYTFGSGTRLTVV.

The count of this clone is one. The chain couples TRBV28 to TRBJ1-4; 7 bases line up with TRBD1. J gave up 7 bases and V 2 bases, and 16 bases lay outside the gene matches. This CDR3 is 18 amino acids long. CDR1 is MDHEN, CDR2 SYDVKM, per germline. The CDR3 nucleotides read TGTGCCAGCAGTTTAAGAATCCCGACAGGGTCGGGGGCTGAAAAACTGTTTTTT. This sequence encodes CASSLRIPTGSGAEKLFF.

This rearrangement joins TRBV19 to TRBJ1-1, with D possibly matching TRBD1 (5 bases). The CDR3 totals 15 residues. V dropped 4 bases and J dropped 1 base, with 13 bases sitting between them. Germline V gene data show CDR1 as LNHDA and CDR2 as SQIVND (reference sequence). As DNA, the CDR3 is TGTGCCAGTAGTACCCCCGGGGGGGAGAACACTGAAGCTTTCTTT. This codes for CASSTPGGENTEAFF.

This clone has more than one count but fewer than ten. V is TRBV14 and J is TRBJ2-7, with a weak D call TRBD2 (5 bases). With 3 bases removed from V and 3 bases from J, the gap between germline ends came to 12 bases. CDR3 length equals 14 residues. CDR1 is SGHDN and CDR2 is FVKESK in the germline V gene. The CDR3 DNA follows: TGTGCCAGCAGCCAGACATACGGGATCTACGAGCAGTACTTC. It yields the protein CASSQTYGIYEQYF.

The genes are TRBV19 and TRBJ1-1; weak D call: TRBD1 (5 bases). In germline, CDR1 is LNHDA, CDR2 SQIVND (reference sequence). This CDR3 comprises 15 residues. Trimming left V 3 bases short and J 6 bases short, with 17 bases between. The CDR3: CASSIGRGLRAEAFF. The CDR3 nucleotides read TGTGCCAGTAGTATTGGGCGGGGCCTGAGGGCTGAAGCTTTCTTT.

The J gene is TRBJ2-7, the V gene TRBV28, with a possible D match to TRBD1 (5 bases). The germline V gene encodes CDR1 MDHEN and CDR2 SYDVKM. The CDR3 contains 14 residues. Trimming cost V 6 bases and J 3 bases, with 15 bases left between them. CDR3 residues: CASSFISGHYEQYF. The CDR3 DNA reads TGTGCCAGCAGCTTCATTTCAGGACACTACGAGCAGTACTTC. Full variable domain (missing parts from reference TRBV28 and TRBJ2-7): DVKVTQSSRYLVKRTGEKVFLECVQDMDHENMFWYRQDPGLGLRLIYFSYDVKMKEKGDIPEGYSVSREKKERFSLILESASTNQTSMYLCASSFISGHYEQYFGPGTRLTVT.

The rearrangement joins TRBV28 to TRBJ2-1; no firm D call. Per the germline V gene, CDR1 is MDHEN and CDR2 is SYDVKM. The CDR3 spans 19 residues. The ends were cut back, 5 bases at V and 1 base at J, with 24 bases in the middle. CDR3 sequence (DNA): TGTGCCAGCAGTAACTATTCCCCTACACACCGCGGATCCTACAATGAGCAGTTCTTC. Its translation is CASSNYSPTHRGSYNEQFF. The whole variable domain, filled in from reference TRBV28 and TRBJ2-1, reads DVKVTQSSRYLVKRTGEKVFLECVQDMDHENMFWYRQDPGLGLRLIYFSYDVKMKEKGDIPEGYSVSREKKERFSLILESASTNQTSMYLCASSNYSPTHRGSYNEQFFGPGTRLTVL.

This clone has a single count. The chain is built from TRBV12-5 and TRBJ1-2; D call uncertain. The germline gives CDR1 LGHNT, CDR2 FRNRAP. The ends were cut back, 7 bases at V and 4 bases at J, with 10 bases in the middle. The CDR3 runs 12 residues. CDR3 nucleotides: TGTGCTAGTGTTAGACATCGCTATGGCTACACCTTC. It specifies CASVRHRYGYTF.

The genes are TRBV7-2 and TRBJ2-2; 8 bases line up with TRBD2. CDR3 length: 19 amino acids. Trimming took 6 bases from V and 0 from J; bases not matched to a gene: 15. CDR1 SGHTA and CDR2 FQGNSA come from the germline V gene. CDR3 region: CASRPAEASGFANTGELFF. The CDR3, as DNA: TGTGCCAGCAGGCCCGCAGAGGCTAGCGGGTTCGCGAACACCGGGGAGCTGTTTTTT.

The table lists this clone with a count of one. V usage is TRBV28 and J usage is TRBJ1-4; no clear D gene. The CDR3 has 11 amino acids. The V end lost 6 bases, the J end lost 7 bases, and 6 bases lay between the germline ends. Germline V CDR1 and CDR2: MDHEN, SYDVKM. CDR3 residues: CASRTAEKLFF. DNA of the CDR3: TGTGCCAGCAGGACTGCTGAAAAACTGTTTTTT.

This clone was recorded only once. In DNA, the CDR3 is TGTGCCATCAGTGAGTCAGGGGCCGACTACACCTTC. Its protein is CAISESGADYTF. V and J are TRBV10-3 and TRBJ1-2; weak D call: TRBD1 (5 bases). The CDR3 loop spans 12 amino acids. Looked up from germline, CDR1 is ENHRY and CDR2 is SYGVKD. The V and J ends lost 0 bases and 10 bases respectively, with 9 bases between them.

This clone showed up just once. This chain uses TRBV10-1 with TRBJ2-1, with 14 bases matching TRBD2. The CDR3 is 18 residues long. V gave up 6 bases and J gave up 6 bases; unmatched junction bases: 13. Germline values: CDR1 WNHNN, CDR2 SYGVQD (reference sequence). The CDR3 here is CASSLGNPGTSGSNEQFF. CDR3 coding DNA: TGCGCCAGCAGCCTAGGGAATCCCGGGACTAGCGGGAGCAATGAGCAGTTCTTC.

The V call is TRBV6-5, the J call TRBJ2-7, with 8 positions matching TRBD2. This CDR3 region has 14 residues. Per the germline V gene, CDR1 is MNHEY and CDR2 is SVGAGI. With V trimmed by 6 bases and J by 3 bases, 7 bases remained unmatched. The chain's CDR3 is CASSGTRSFYEQYF. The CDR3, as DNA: TGTGCCAGCAGCGGGACTAGGTCCTTCTACGAGCAGTACTTC.

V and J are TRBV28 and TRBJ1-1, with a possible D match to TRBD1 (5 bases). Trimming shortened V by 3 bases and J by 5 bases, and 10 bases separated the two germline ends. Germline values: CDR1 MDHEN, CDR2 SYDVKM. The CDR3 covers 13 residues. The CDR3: CASSLGRVTEAFF. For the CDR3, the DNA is TGTGCCAGCAGTTTGGGCAGGGTAACTGAAGCTTTCTTT.

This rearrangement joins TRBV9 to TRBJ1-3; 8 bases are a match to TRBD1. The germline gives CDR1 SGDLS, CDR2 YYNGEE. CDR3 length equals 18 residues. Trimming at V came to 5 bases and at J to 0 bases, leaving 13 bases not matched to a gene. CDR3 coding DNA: TGTGCCAGCAGTGCACCACCGGACAGGGCAAGCTCTGGAAACACCATATATTTT. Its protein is CASSAPPDRASSGNTIYF.

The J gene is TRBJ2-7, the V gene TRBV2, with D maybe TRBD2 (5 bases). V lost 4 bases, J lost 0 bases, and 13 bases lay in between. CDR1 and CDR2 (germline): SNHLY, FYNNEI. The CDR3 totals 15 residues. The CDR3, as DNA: TGTGCCAGCAGTGCGGGAATGCCATCCTCCTACGAGCAGTACTTC. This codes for CASSAGMPSSYEQYF. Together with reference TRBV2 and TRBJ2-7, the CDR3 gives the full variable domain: EPEVTQTPSHQVTQMGQEVILRCVPISNHLYFYWYRQILGQKVEFLVSFYNNEISEKSEIFDDQFSVERPDGSNFTLKIRSTKLEDSAMYFCASSAGMPSSYEQYFGPGTRLTVT.

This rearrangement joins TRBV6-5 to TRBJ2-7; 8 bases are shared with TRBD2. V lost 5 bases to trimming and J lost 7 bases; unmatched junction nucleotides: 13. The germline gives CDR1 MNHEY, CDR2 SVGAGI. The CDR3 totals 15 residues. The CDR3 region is CASSTFSGATGEQYF. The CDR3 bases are TGTGCCAGCAGTACCTTTAGCGGGGCCACGGGGGAGCAGTACTTC.

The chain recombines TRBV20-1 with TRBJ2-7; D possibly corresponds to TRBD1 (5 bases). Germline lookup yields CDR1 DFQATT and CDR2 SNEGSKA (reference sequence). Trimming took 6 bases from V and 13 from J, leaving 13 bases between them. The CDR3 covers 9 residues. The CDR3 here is CSAGRERYF. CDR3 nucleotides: TGCAGTGCGGGGCGTGAGCGATACTTC.

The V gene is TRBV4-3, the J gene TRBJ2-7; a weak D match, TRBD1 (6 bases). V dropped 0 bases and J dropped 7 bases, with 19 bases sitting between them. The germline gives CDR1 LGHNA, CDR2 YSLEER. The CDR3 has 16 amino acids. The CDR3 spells CASSQDRGFGSQEQYF. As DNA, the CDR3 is TGCGCCAGCAGCCAAGACAGGGGTTTTGGGTCTCAGGAGCAGTACTTC.

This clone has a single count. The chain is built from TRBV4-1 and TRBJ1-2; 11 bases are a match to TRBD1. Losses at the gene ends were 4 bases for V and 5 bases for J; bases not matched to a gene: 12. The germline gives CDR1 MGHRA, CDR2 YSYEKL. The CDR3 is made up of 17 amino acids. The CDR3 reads CASSPPGTGGLSYGYTF. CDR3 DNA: TGCGCCAGCAGCCCCCCCGGGACAGGGGGACTATCATATGGCTACACCTTC.

The CDR3 reads CASRYDRVERCEQYF. CDR3 sequence (DNA): TGTGCCAGCAGGTACGACAGGGTCGAAAGGTGCGAGCAGTACTTC. This chain joins TRBV6-1 and TRBJ2-7, with 7 bases aligning to TRBD1. V lost 6 bases, J lost 6 bases, and 14 bases stayed unmatched. The CDR3 is 15 residues long. Germline values: CDR1 MNHNS, CDR2 SASEGT.

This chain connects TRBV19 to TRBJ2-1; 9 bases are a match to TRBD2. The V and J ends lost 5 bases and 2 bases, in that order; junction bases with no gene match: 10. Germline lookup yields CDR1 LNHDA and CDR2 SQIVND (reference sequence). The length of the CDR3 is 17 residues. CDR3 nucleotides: TGTGCCAGTAGTTTGAACACCGGGACTAGCACCTACAATGAGCAGTTCTTC. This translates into CASSLNTGTSTYNEQFF. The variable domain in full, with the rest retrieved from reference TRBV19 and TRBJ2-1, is DGGITQSPKYLFRKEGQNVTLSCEQNLNHDAMYWYRQDPGQGLRLIYYSQIVNDFQKGDIAEGYSVSREKKESFPLTVTSAQKNPTAFYLCASSLNTGTSTYNEQFFGPGTRLTVL.

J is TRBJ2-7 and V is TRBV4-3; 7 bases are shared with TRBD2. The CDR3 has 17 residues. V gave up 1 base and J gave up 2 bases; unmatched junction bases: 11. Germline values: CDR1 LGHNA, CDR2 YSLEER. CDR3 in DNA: TGCGCCAGCAGCCAAGGTGGGAGCGGGGTGGACCCCTACGAGCAGTACTTC. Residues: CASSQGGSGVDPYEQYF.